This T cell receptor (beta chain) emerged from a study of blood T cell repertoires in COVID-19. In the study overall: Whether acute or convalescent, the COVID-19 samples came from the United States, Italy and Spain. PBMCs, B-cell-depleted T cells, or T cells were the source of the cDNA or gDNA that made up the material.

This CDR3 spans 16 amino acids. The V and J ends lost 5 bases and 7 bases, in that order; junction bases with no gene match: 10. Germline values: CDR1 SGHAT, CDR2 FQNNGV. Original processing notes: It was from reference gene primer amplification that nucleated cell counts were estimated. Assay used: immunoSEQ multiplex PCR; TCRdb lists only in-frame clones, some missing. D and trimming were read from the DNA, whereas the V and J calls and clone size are those reported in that table. The sample includes about 76,000 clones, 90% of them seen just once. The sequencing sample was made of peripheral blood. This clonotype was obtained from a woman between 50 and 59 years old in a cohort sampled during active COVID-19. The chain is built from TRBV11-2 and TRBJ1-6; 8 nucleotides match TRBD1. The CDR3 loop is CASSQRQGTANSPLHF. The CDR3 DNA sequence: TGTGCCAGCAGCCAAAGACAGGGGACAGCAAATTCACCCCTCCACTTT.